This T cell receptor beta chain was recorded in a study of blood T cell repertoires in COVID-19. Generated by immunoSEQ multiplex PCR, the TCRdb table keeps only in-frame clones and is missing some. This sample has fewer than 200,000 clones; 80% to 90% occur once, and the top ten carry under 2%. The receptor was isolated from a man between 18 and 35 years old who had recovered from COVID-19. Sequencing was performed on peripheral blood.

The CDR3: CASSPMGWGDYEQYF. The CDR3 DNA is TGTGCCAGCAGCCCCATGGGGTGGGGGGACTACGAGCAGTACTTC. The rearrangement uses TRBV6-5 and TRBJ2-7; perhaps TRBD2 as D (6 bases). V lost 6 bases, J lost 3 bases, and 18 bases lay in between. The length of the CDR3 is 15 residues. The V gene's germline CDR1 is MNHEY and CDR2 SVGAGI.